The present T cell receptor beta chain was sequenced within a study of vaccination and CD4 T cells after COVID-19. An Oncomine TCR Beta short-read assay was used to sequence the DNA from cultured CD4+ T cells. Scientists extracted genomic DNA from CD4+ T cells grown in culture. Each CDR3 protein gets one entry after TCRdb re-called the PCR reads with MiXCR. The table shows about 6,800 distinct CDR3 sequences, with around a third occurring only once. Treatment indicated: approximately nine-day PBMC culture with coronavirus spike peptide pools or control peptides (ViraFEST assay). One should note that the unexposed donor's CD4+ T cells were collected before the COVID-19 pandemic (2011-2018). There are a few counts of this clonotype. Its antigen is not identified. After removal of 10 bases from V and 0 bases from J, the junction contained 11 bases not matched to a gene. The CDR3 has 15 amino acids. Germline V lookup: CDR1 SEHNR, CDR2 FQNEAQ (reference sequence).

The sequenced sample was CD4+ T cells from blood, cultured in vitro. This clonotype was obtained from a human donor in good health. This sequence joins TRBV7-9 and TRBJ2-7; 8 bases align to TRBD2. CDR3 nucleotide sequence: TGTGCCACCTACCGGGGGGGGCCCCCCTCCTACGAGCAGTACTTC. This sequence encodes CATYRGGPPSYEQYF.